The source of this T cell receptor beta chain is a study of Tregs in tolerant kidney transplant recipients. Study outcomes and limitations: Nucleotide sequences could not be compared across some patients' samples due to primer changes. Biological reproducibility was not directly addressed in this study. Tregs expanded with activated donor B cells seemed most donor-specific. Antigen-driven expansion was suggested because donor-specific Tregs expanded more than all Tregs in tolerant patients.

Trimming removed 1 base at V and 1 base at J, with 8 bases between. The CDR3 totals 14 residues. CDR1 is LNHDA and CDR2 is SQIVND in the germline V gene (reference sequence). Some clones are missing from TCRdb's copy, which holds only in-frame ones; the method was immunoSEQ multiplex PCR. The sample lists about 110,000 clones, nearly 90% occurring once. Remarks on this clone: Its antigen is undetermined.

The input for sequencing was CD4+ T cells from blood, taken before the transplant. The receptor comes from a human donor who received a combined kidney and bone marrow transplant. V usage is TRBV19 and J usage is TRBJ2-7; maybe TRBD1 (6 bases). CDR3 amino acids: CASSIARGSYEQYF. The CDR3 bases are TGTGCCAGTAGTATAGCGAGGGGGTCCTACGAGCAGTACTTC.